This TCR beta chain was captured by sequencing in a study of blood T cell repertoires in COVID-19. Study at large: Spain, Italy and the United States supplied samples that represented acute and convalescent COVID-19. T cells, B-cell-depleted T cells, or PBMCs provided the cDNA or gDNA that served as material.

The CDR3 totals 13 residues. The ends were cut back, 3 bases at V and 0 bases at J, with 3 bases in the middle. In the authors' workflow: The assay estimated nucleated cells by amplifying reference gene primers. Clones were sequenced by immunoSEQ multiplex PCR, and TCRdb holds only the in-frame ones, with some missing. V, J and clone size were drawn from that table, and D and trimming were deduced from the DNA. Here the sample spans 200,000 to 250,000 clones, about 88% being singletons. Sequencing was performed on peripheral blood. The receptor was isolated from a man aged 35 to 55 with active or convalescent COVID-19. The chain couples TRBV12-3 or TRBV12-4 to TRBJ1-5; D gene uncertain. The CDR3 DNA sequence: TGTGCCAGCAGTTTCAATAGCAATCAGCCCCAGCATTTT. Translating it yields CASSFNSNQPQHF.